This entry features one T cell receptor (beta chain) sequence. TCRdb analysed the PCR reads with MiXCR anew, one entry per CDR3 protein. The sample includes approximately 13,000 distinct CDR3 sequences, roughly 40% of them seen just once. The patients had localized lung adenocarcinoma, a non-small cell subtype. Germline V gives CDR1 LGHNA, CDR2 YNFKEQ. Germline trimming cut 3 bases from V and 8 bases from J; bases unmatched to any gene: 9. There are 15 residues in the CDR3. This sample was included in a study of CD4 and CD8 cells across lung adenocarcinoma regions. The sequencing sample was made of CD4+ T cells from the center of a lung tumor. This TCR was sampled from a male donor with lung adenocarcinoma. The CD4 and CD8 labels of this study may be unreliable. The V gene is TRBV4-2, the J gene TRBJ1-4, with TRBD1 identical over 7 bases. The CDR3 DNA follows: TGTGCCAGCAGCCAGACACAGGGGACCGCGGAAAAACTGTTTTTT. Translation gives CASSQTQGTAEKLFF.